A single sample is the source of the 30 T cell receptor beta chains below, sequenced in a study of blood T cell repertoires in COVID-19. Assay used: immunoSEQ multiplex PCR; TCRdb lists only in-frame clones, some missing. The sample has over 90,000 clones, approximately 90% seen once. The sample was peripheral blood. The receptors were gathered from a woman in her 50s with COVID-19, enrolled during active disease.

V gene TRBV30 combines with J gene TRBJ1-2; 8 positions match TRBD1. V was pared by 1 base and J by 8 bases, with 9 bases of the junction left unmatched. The CDR3 consists of 14 residues. Germline V gene data show CDR1 as GTSNPN and CDR2 as SVGIG (reference sequence). This chain's CDR3 is CAWSAKTGGKGYTF. In nucleotides, the CDR3 is TGTGCCTGGAGTGCCAAAACAGGGGGGAAAGGCTACACCTTC.

On this clone: The sample holds other DNA sequences that translate to the same CDR3. The chain recombines TRBV4-3 with TRBJ2-3; 15 nucleotides agree with TRBD2. J lost 3 bases, V lost 4 bases, and 5 bases had no gene match. The CDR3 loop spans 17 amino acids. Germline V gene data show CDR1 as LGHNA and CDR2 as YSLEER. The CDR3 protein is CASSPRGTSGGTDTQYF. CDR3 DNA sequence: TGCGCCAGCAGCCCCCGCGGGACTAGCGGGGGGACAGATACGCAGTATTTT.

This rearrangement joins TRBV29-1 to TRBJ2-7, with TRBD2 matching over 10 bases. CDR1 is SQVTM, CDR2 ANQGSEA, per germline. Trimming removed 2 bases from V and 5 bases from J; junction bases left unmatched: 6. The length of the CDR3 is 14 residues. CDR3 DNA: TGCAGCGTTGAACCAGGGCTAGCGGGGGACGAGCAGTACTTC. Its protein product is CSVEPGLAGDEQYF.

The V call is TRBV19, the J call TRBJ2-7; 7 bases map to TRBD1. CDR1 and CDR2 from the germline V gene are LNHDA and SQIVND (reference sequence). CDR3 length equals 15 residues. The ends lost 1 base at V and 0 bases at J; junction bases unmatched: 3. CDR3 protein: CASSIVGQSSYEQYF. In nucleotides, the CDR3 is TGTGCCAGTAGTATAGTGGGACAGAGCTCCTACGAGCAGTACTTC.

The chain couples TRBV4-3 to TRBJ1-6, with D unresolved. V dropped 4 bases and J dropped 8 bases, with 15 bases sitting between them. From germline, CDR1 is LGHNA and CDR2 YSLEER. CDR3 size: 15 residues. CDR3 bases: TGCGCCAGCAGCCTTCATAAAAGGGAGGATTCACCCCTCCACTTT. Its translation: CASSLHKREDSPLHF.

The V gene is TRBV10-3, the J gene TRBJ1-3; no definite D call. Germline values: CDR1 ENHRY, CDR2 SYGVKD. CDR3 length: 14 residues. V lost 2 bases and J 0 bases, leaving 5 bases between the germline ends. CDR3 in amino acids: CAISEAGSGNTIYF. CDR3 DNA sequence: TGTGCCATCAGTGAGGCGGGCTCTGGAAACACCATATATTTT.

The chain carries TRBV10-3 and TRBJ1-5; TRBD1 is a possible D gene (5 bases). CDR3 length equals 15 residues. Germline V lookup: CDR1 ENHRY, CDR2 SYGVKD. Trimming removed 2 bases from V and 1 base from J, with 9 bases in between. The CDR3 DNA reads as TGTGCCATCAGTGAGGGGGGGGACAGCAATCAGCCCCAGCATTTT. Its protein product is CAISEGGDSNQPQHF.

The sample holds one count of this clone. This rearrangement joins TRBV7-8 to TRBJ2-7; TRBD1 might be the D (7 bases). Trimming shortened V by 1 base and J by 2 bases, and 18 bases separated the two germline ends. The CDR3 contains 17 residues. Germline V CDR1 and CDR2: SGHVS, FQNEAQ. The CDR3 sequence is CASSLEGAGTSTYEQYF. CDR3 DNA: TGTGCCAGCAGCTTAGAGGGGGCCGGGACTTCCACCTACGAGCAGTACTTC. The complete variable domain, with remaining parts taken from reference TRBV7-8 and TRBJ2-7, reads GAGVSQSPRYKVAKRGQDVALRCDPISGHVSLFWYQQALGQGPEFLTYFQNEAQLDKSGLPSDRFFAERPEGSVSTLKIQRTQQEDSAVYLCASSLEGAGTSTYEQYFGPGTRLTVT.

The V gene is TRBV29-1, the J gene TRBJ1-2, with 12 bases matching TRBD1. This CDR3 is 14 amino acids long. Germline V gene data show CDR1 as SQVTM and CDR2 as ANQGSEA. J gave up 8 bases and V 2 bases, and 6 bases lay outside the gene matches. The CDR3 nucleotides read TGCAGCGTTGAATTCGGGACAGGGGGCTTCGGCTACACCTTC. Its translation is CSVEFGTGGFGYTF.

The chain uses TRBV27 and TRBJ2-7; 8 positions match TRBD1. The trim removed 7 bases at V and 4 bases at J, leaving 6 bases unmatched. Germline loops: CDR1 MNHEY, CDR2 SMNVEV (reference sequence). CDR3 length equals 13 residues. The CDR3 DNA sequence: TGTGCCAGCAAATTTACAGGGGGTTACGAGCAGTACTTC. This encodes CASKFTGGYEQYF.

This clone has just a few counts. This rearrangement joins TRBV7-2 to TRBJ2-2; TRBD2 aligns across 9 bases. In germline, CDR1 is SGHTA, CDR2 FQGNSA. The CDR3 consists of 14 residues. J lost 8 bases, V lost 5 bases, and 6 bases had no gene match. In DNA, the CDR3 is TGTGCCAGCAGCCCGGGACTAGCTTCTGGGGAGCTGTTTTTT. Residues: CASSPGLASGELFF. The full variable domain, its missing parts supplied by reference TRBV7-2 and TRBJ2-2, is GAGVSQSPSNKVTEKGKDVELRCDPISGHTALYWYRQSLGQGLEFLIYFQGNSAPDKSGLPSDRFSAERTGGSVSTLTIQRTQQEDSAVYLCASSPGLASGELFFGEGSRLTVL.

The chain combines TRBV4-2 with TRBJ2-3; 14 bases agree with TRBD2. The CDR3 sequence is 18 residues long. Germline CDR1 reads LGHNA; CDR2 reads YNFKEQ. The junction had 10 bases not matched to a gene; V was cut back by 4 bases and J by 4 bases. Written as DNA, the CDR3 is TGTGCCAGCAGCCCGACTAGCGGGGGGGCGAGTGGCCCAGATACGCAGTATTTT. Protein sequence: CASSPTSGGASGPDTQYF.

The rearrangement joins TRBV12-5 to TRBJ1-3, with D perhaps matching TRBD1 (6 bases). This CDR3 region has 14 residues. Trimming stripped 6 bases from V and 5 bases from J, with 14 bases between. Germline CDR1 and CDR2: LGHNT and FRNRAP. CDR3 nucleotides: TGTGCTAGTGGACTGACAGGTGGTAGAAACACCATATATTTT. Translation: CASGLTGGRNTIYF.

The chain is built from TRBV6-5 and TRBJ2-2, with D possibly TRBD1 on 5 matching bases. The CDR3 has 14 amino acids. Between the trimmed V and J ends, which lost 6 bases and 4 bases, there was a span of 12 bases. Germline CDR1 is MNHEY and CDR2 is SVGAGI. In nucleotides, the CDR3 is TGTGCCAGCAGGCCCCCAGGGCTCACCGGGGAGCTGTTTTTT. Translation: CASRPPGLTGELFF.

The chain recombines TRBV6-6 with TRBJ1-1; no definite D call. CDR1 is MNHNY and CDR2 is SVGAGI in the germline V gene (reference sequence). CDR3 length equals 14 residues. The V end lost 2 bases, the J end lost 1 base, and 8 bases lay between the germline ends. The CDR3 is CASSYEGGNTEAFF. The CDR3 nucleotides are TGTGCCAGCAGTTACGAGGGAGGGAACACTGAAGCTTTCTTT.

The chain has TRBV6-2 or TRBV6-3 and TRBJ1-5; a possible D gene is TRBD1 (6 bases). The CDR3 has 17 amino acids. Germline V gene sequence: CDR1 MNHEY, CDR2 SVGEGT. Trimming removed 0 bases at V and 4 bases at J, with 16 bases between. CDR3 in amino acids: CASSYSTGATINQPQHF. CDR3 in DNA: TGTGCCAGCAGTTACTCGACAGGAGCCACGATAAATCAGCCCCAGCATTTT.

The chain couples TRBV7-6 to TRBJ1-3; D is undetermined. CDR1 SGHVS and CDR2 FNYEAQ come from the germline V gene. V was shortened by 2 bases and J by 1 base, with 9 bases between the two germline ends. CDR3 length: 15 residues. CDR3 nucleotide sequence: TGTGCCAGCAGCTTACAGGAAAATTCTGGAAACACCATATATTTT. This encodes CASSLQENSGNTIYF.

The CDR3 loop is CASSRTANEKLFF. In DNA, the CDR3 is TGTGCCAGCAGTAGGACAGCAAATGAAAAACTGTTTTTT. The V gene is TRBV6-5, the J gene TRBJ1-4, with D possibly matching TRBD1 (6 bases). The CDR3 loop spans 13 amino acids. The ends were cut back, 5 bases at V and 5 bases at J, with 9 bases in the middle. Germline V gives CDR1 MNHEY, CDR2 SVGAGI.

The J gene is TRBJ1-2, the V gene TRBV30; 8 positions match TRBD1. V lost 4 bases, J lost 6 bases, and 7 bases stayed unmatched. The CDR3 loop spans 13 amino acids. Germline assignment: CDR1 GTSNPN and CDR2 SVGIG (reference sequence). This chain's CDR3 is CAWIITGGNGYTF. In DNA, the CDR3 is TGTGCCTGGATTATAACAGGGGGGAATGGCTACACCTTC. The full variable domain, in which reference TRBV30 and TRBJ1-2 provide the parts outside the CDR3, is SQTIHQWPATLVQPVGSPLSLECTVEGTSNPNLYWYRQAAGRGLQLLFYSVGIGQISSEVPQNLSASRPQDRQFILSSKKLLLSDSGFYLCAWIITGGNGYTFGSGTRLTVV.

The chain couples TRBV4-2 to TRBJ1-2; TRBD1 matches 8 bases. V lost 1 base to trimming and J lost 8 bases; unmatched junction nucleotides: 12. In germline, CDR1 is LGHNA, CDR2 YNFKEQ. This CDR3 comprises 16 residues. The CDR3 region is CASSQGGTGQGSGYTF. The CDR3 nucleotides read TGTGCCAGCAGCCAAGGGGGGACCGGACAGGGTAGCGGCTACACCTTC.

The chain has TRBV29-1 and TRBJ1-1; D might be TRBD1 (5 bases). V lost 0 bases and J lost 0, with 8 bases in between. Germline V gives CDR1 SQVTM, CDR2 ANQGSEA. The CDR3 spans 14 residues. CDR3 sequence (DNA): TGCAGCGTTGAAGAACCAGGGCTGAACACTGAAGCTTTCTTT. This sequence encodes CSVEEPGLNTEAFF.

This clone was seen a few times. The genes are TRBV15 and TRBJ1-5; a possible D gene is TRBD1 (6 bases). This CDR3 comprises 13 residues. From germline, CDR1 is LNHNV and CDR2 YYDKDF (reference sequence). The V end was cut by 4 bases, the J end by 6 bases, with 10 bases between. The CDR3 nucleotides read TGTGCCACCAGCAAAACAGGGTTTCAGCCCCAGCATTTT. Its protein product is CATSKTGFQPQHF.

In its sample, this clone was seen once. The chain combines TRBV27 with TRBJ2-4; 10 bases fit TRBD1. Looked up from germline, CDR1 is MNHEY and CDR2 is SMNVEV (reference sequence). The V gene end was trimmed by 3 bases and the J gene end by 8 bases; junction bases not matched to a gene: 13. The CDR3 has 17 residues. CDR3 DNA: TGTGCCAGCAGTTTTACCCCGGGGACAGGGGAGTTTGACATTCAGTACTTC. Residues: CASSFTPGTGEFDIQYF.

The chain has TRBV24-1 and TRBJ2-2, with unresolved D. Trimming shortened V by 4 bases and J by 5 bases, and 10 bases separated the two germline ends. The CDR3 extends over 14 amino acids. CDR1 KGHDR and CDR2 SFDVKD come from the germline V gene. The CDR3 DNA reads as TGTGCCACCAGTGACCATAGTACGACCGGGGAGCTGTTTTTT. This sequence encodes CATSDHSTTGELFF.

V usage is TRBV5-4 and J usage is TRBJ2-2; a possible D gene is TRBD1 (6 bases). CDR3 length: 15 amino acids. The germline CDR1 and CDR2 sequences are SGHNT and YYREEE (reference sequence). The V end was cut by 3 bases, the J end by 5 bases, with 14 bases between. The CDR3 nucleotides read TGTGCCAGCAGCTCGTACTACAGGGATACCGGGGAGCTGTTTTTT. The encoded protein is CASSSYYRDTGELFF.

The chain has TRBV5-5 and TRBJ2-5; TRBD1 agrees at 8 bases. J was trimmed by 4 bases and V by 5 bases; bases with no gene match: 10. The CDR3 runs 15 residues. Germline CDR1 is SGHKS and CDR2 is YYEKEE (reference sequence). The CDR3 spells CASRLRDRRIETQYF. The CDR3 nucleotides read TGTGCCAGCAGACTCCGGGACAGGCGGATAGAGACCCAGTACTTC.

This chain joins TRBV10-1 and TRBJ1-2, with a tentative D call TRBD1 (5 bases). The germline V gene encodes CDR1 WNHNN and CDR2 SYGVQD (reference sequence). The CDR3 loop spans 13 amino acids. The V and J ends lost 7 bases and 4 bases respectively, with 13 bases between them. CDR3 DNA sequence: TGCGCCAGCATGGGCAGGGAAGGCTATGGCTACACCTTC. It translates to CASMGREGYGYTF.

V is TRBV30 and J is TRBJ1-1; TRBD1 agrees at 7 bases. Germline assignment: CDR1 GTSNPN and CDR2 SVGIG (reference sequence). With 1 base clipped from V and 5 bases from J, the junction kept 4 bases outside the gene matches. This CDR3 comprises 13 residues. The CDR3 reads CAWSDQGGTEAFF. CDR3 nucleotide sequence: TGTGCCTGGAGTGACCAGGGGGGAACTGAAGCTTTCTTT.

This clone was counted a few times. The V gene is TRBV5-1, the J gene TRBJ1-6; 8 nucleotides align to TRBD1. Losses at the gene ends were 0 bases for V and 4 bases for J; bases not matched to a gene: 3. Germline V lookup: CDR1 SGHRS, CDR2 YFSETQ. The CDR3 covers 16 residues. The CDR3 DNA reads TGCGCCAGCAGCTTGGCTGGGACAGGTTATAATTCACCCCTCCACTTT. This sequence encodes CASSLAGTGYNSPLHF.

The V call is TRBV29-1, the J call TRBJ2-7, with TRBD1 matching over 9 bases. Looked up from germline, CDR1 is SQVTM and CDR2 is ANQGSEA. V lost 4 bases to trimming and J lost 2 bases; unmatched junction nucleotides: 6. The CDR3 contains 14 residues. The CDR3 reads CSVAVRDRAYEQYF. CDR3 in DNA: TGCAGCGTTGCCGTACGGGACAGGGCCTACGAGCAGTACTTC.